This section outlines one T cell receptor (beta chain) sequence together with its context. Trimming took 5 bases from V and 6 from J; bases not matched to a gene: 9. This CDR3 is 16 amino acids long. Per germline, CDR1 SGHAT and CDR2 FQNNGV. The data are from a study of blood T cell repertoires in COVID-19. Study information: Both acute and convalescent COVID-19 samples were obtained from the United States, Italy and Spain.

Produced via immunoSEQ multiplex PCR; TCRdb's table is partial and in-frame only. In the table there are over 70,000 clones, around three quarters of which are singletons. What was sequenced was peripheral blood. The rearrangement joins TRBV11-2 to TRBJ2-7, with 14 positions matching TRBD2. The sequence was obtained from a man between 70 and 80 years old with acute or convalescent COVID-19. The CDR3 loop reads CASSPPGLAGVREQYF. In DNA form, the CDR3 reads TGTGCCAGCAGCCCTCCGGGACTAGCGGGAGTACGCGAGCAGTACTTC.